The clone carrying this T cell receptor beta chain appeared many times. Losses at the gene ends were 3 bases for V and 0 bases for J; bases not matched to a gene: 2. This CDR3 region has 15 residues. The germline V gene has CDR1 LNHDA and CDR2 SQIVND (reference sequence). A multiplex PCR was run with 60 Vbeta primers and 13 Jbeta primers. Profiled with immunoSEQ multiplex PCR; TCRdb holds only in-frame clones, not every one. In the table there are a few hundred thousand clones, about 87% of which are singletons. These data are taken from a study of cytomegalovirus exposure and HLA in healthy donors. The material sequenced was PBMCs. The TCR was taken from a woman between 18 and 30 years old in good health and CMV-seronegative. The chain combines TRBV19 with TRBJ2-7; 10 nucleotides agree with TRBD1. The CDR3 reads CASSIGQGVSYEQYF. As DNA, the CDR3 is TGTGCCAGTAGTATCGGACAGGGGGTCTCCTACGAGCAGTACTTC.